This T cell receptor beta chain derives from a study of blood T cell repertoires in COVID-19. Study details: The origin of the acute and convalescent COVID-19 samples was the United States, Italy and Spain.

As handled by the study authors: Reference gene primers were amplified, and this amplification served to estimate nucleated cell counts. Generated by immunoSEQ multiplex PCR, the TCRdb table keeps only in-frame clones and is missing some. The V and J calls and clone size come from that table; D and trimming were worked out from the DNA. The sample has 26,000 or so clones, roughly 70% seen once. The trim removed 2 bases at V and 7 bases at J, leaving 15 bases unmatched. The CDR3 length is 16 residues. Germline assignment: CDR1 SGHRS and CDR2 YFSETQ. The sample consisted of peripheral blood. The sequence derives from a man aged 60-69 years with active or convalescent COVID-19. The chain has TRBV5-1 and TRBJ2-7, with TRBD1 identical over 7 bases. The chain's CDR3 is CASSFGDRAGGREQYF. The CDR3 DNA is TGCGCCAGCAGCTTCGGAGACAGGGCTGGAGGTAGGGAGCAGTACTTC. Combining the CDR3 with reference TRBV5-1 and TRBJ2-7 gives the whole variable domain KAGVTQTPRYLIKTRGQQVTLSCSPISGHRSVSWYQQTPGQGLQFLFEYFSETQRNKGNFPGRFSGRQFSNSRSEMNVSTLELGDSALYLCASSFGDRAGGREQYFGPGTRLTVT.